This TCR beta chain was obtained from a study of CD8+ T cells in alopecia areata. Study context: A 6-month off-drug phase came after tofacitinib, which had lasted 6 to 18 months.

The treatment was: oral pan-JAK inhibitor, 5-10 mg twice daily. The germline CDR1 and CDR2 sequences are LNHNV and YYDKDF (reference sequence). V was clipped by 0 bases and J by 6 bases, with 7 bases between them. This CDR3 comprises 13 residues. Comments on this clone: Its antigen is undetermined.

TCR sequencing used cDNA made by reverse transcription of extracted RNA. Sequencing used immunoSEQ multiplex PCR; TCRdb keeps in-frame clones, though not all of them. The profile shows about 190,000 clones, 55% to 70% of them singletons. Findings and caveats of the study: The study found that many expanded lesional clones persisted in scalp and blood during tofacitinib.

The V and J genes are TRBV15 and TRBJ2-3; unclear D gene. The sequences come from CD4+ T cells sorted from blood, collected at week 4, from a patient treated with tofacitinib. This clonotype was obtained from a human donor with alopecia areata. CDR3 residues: CATSRDPQDTQYF. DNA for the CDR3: TGTGCCACCAGCAGAGATCCCCAGGATACGCAGTATTTT.